This T cell receptor beta chain was retrieved from a study of blood T cell repertoires in COVID-19. Study details: Samples of COVID-19 (acute and convalescent) were obtained from the United States, Italy and Spain. The cDNA or gDNA used as material had been derived from T cells, B-cell-depleted T cells, or PBMCs.

Trimming removed 1 base at V and 7 bases at J, with 16 bases between. Germline CDR1 is LGHNA and CDR2 is YSLEER. CDR3 length equals 16 residues. Methods used by the authors: Estimation of nucleated cell counts relied on the amplification of reference gene primers. The repertoire was sequenced with immunoSEQ multiplex PCR; TCRdb's copy has only in-frame clones and lacks some. That table supplies the V and J calls and clone size; D and trimming were determined from the DNA. This sample has fewer than 90,000 clones, with 60% to 80% found just once. What was sequenced was peripheral blood. The chain uses TRBV4-3 and TRBJ1-4; the D gene is possibly TRBD1 (5 bases). The source is a woman aged 80 or over with acute or convalescent COVID-19. The CDR3 sequence is CASSQGVKGWSEKLFF. The CDR3 DNA reads TGCGCCAGCAGCCAAGGGGTTAAGGGGTGGAGTGAAAAACTGTTTTTT.